Following are 25 T cell receptor beta chains from one sample sequenced in a study of shared clonotypes between healthy human individuals. CD45RO negativity and positive selection for CCR7 defined naive CD8 cells, a population that excluded terminally differentiated effector memory CD45RA+ cells. The data were produced by immunoSEQ multiplex PCR, yet TCRdb's version contains in-frame clones alone and is incomplete. The sample records about 680,000 clones, about 90% being singletons. Specimen: naive CD8+ T cells sorted from blood. Receptor source: a man aged 30-40 years in good health.

The chain couples TRBV9 to TRBJ2-2; D ambiguous. V lost 3 bases, J lost 0 bases, and 3 bases lay in between. The V gene's germline CDR1 is SGDLS and CDR2 YYNGEE. The CDR3 runs 13 residues. The chain's CDR3 is CASSAANTGELFF. Here the CDR3 DNA reads TGTGCCAGCAGCGCCGCGAACACCGGGGAGCTGTTTTTT. The full variable domain, completed using reference TRBV9 and TRBJ2-2, is DSGVTQTPKHLITATGQRVTLRCSPRSGDLSVYWYQQSLDQGLQFLIQYYNGEERAKGNILERFSAQQFPDLHSELNLSSLELGDSALYFCASSAANTGELFFGEGSRLTVL.

The sample holds one count of this clone. The CDR3 loop reads CASGGVSYEQYF. DNA of the CDR3: TGTGCCAGCGGGGGGGTCTCCTACGAGCAGTACTTC. The rearrangement joins TRBV2 to TRBJ2-7, with 7 bases that match TRBD2. The CDR3 is 12 residues long. V lost 8 bases and J lost 0; bases outside the gene matches: 1. In germline, CDR1 is SNHLY, CDR2 FYNNEI.

The chain joins TRBV15 to TRBJ2-5; D is perhaps TRBD2 (6 bases). The germline CDR1 and CDR2 sequences are LNHNV and YYDKDF (reference sequence). The CDR3 loop spans 15 amino acids. V lost 0 bases, J lost 5 bases, and 13 bases lay in between. The CDR3 sequence: CATSRDRASAETQYF. The CDR3 nucleotides read TGTGCCACCAGCAGAGATCGGGCTAGCGCCGAGACCCAGTACTTC.

The V and J genes are TRBV5-4 and TRBJ2-1; D uncertain. Trimming took 0 bases from V and 10 from J, leaving 8 bases between them. CDR1 and CDR2 from the germline V gene are SGHNT and YYREEE (reference sequence). This CDR3 is 12 amino acids long. CDR3 amino acids: CASSLGSVEQFF. Written as DNA, the CDR3 is TGTGCCAGCAGCTTGGGTAGTGTGGAGCAGTTCTTC. The full variable domain, rest sourced from reference TRBV5-4 and TRBJ2-1, is ETGVTQSPTHLIKTRGQQVTLRCSSQSGHNTVSWYQQALGQGPQFIFQYYREEENGRGNFPPRFSGLQFPNYSSELNVNALELDDSALYLCASSLGSVEQFFGPGTRLTVL.

In this sample, this clone turned up once. The V and J genes are TRBV9 and TRBJ2-3, with TRBD2 matching 8 bases. In germline, CDR1 is SGDLS, CDR2 YYNGEE. The CDR3 runs 15 residues. Losses at the gene ends were 4 bases for V and 4 bases for J; bases not matched to a gene: 8. The DNA of the CDR3 is TGTGCCAGCAGCACAAGCGGGAGAGGCGCAGATACGCAGTATTTT. Protein product: CASSTSGRGADTQYF.

The rearrangement joins TRBV5-4 to TRBJ1-1, with D possibly being TRBD1 (5 bases). Trimming removed 4 bases at V and 7 bases at J, with 17 bases between. The length of the CDR3 is 14 residues. Germline loops: CDR1 SGHNT, CDR2 YYREEE (reference sequence). The CDR3 DNA is TGTGCCAGCAGCCCGGGGGGAGGGTCGAGTGAAGCTTTCTTT. It yields the protein CASSPGGGSSEAFF.

As DNA, the CDR3 is TGTGCCAGCGGAGGGAAGGGTAGCAATCAGCCCCAGCATTTT. Protein sequence: CASGGKGSNQPQHF. This sequence joins TRBV6-6 and TRBJ1-5; D remains ambiguous. There are 14 residues in the CDR3. V lost 8 bases, J lost 0 bases, and 11 bases lay in between. Germline CDR1 is MNHNY and CDR2 is SVGAGI (reference sequence).

This sequence joins TRBV11-2 and TRBJ2-1; 10 bases match TRBD1. V shed 5 bases, J shed 3 bases, and the junction held 4 bases outside the gene matches. CDR3 length equals 15 residues. The germline V gene encodes CDR1 SGHAT and CDR2 FQNNGV. CDR3 nucleotide sequence: TGTGCCAGCAGCAAGACAGGGGGCTTCTACAATGAGCAGTTCTTC. This translates into CASSKTGGFYNEQFF.

The chain links TRBV6-6 to TRBJ2-1, with 7 bases aligning to TRBD2. This CDR3 region has 15 residues. V dropped 2 bases and J dropped 7; count of bases not matched to a gene: 8. Germline V gene data show CDR1 as MNHNY and CDR2 as SVGAGI (reference sequence). The DNA for the CDR3 is TGTGCCAGCAGTTACACCGGCCTAGCGGCGAATGAGCAGTTCTTC. Translated: CASSYTGLAANEQFF.

V gene TRBV19 combines with J gene TRBJ1-1; unclear D gene. The germline gives CDR1 LNHDA, CDR2 SQIVND (reference sequence). Between the trimmed V and J ends, which lost 6 bases and 5 bases, there was a span of 13 bases. CDR3 length: 13 residues. The CDR3 protein is CASSTFGGTEAFF. As DNA, the CDR3 is TGTGCCAGTAGCACATTCGGAGGGACTGAAGCTTTCTTT. Using reference TRBV19 and TRBJ1-1 for the parts outside the CDR3, the full variable domain is DGGITQSPKYLFRKEGQNVTLSCEQNLNHDAMYWYRQDPGQGLRLIYYSQIVNDFQKGDIAEGYSVSREKKESFPLTVTSAQKNPTAFYLCASSTFGGTEAFFGQGTRLTVV.

This clone was seen a handful of times. V is TRBV18 and J is TRBJ1-5; TRBD1 matches at 8 bases. The CDR3 is 17 amino acids. CDR1 is KGHSH and CDR2 is LQKENI in the germline V gene. The trim removed 0 bases at V and 3 bases at J, leaving 7 bases unmatched. CDR3 loop: CASSPPARQGINQPQHF. The CDR3 bases are TGTGCCAGCTCACCACCCGCGAGACAGGGGATCAATCAGCCCCAGCATTTT.

J is TRBJ1-1 and V is TRBV11-2; D might be TRBD1 (5 bases). Trimming shortened V by 5 bases and J by 11 bases, and 12 bases separated the two germline ends. Germline CDR1 is SGHAT and CDR2 is FQNNGV. This CDR3 region has 11 residues. The CDR3, as DNA: TGTGCCAGCAGCCGCGGGACCGAGGCTTTCTTT. It specifies CASSRGTEAFF. Variable domain in full (rest from reference TRBV11-2 and TRBJ1-1): EAGVAQSPRYKIIEKRQSVAFWCNPISGHATLYWYQQILGQGPKLLIQFQNNGVVDDSQLPKDRFSAERLKGVDSTLKIQPAKLEDSAVYLCASSRGTEAFFGQGTRLTVV.

This chain connects TRBV14 to TRBJ2-7; perhaps TRBD1 as D (6 bases). V was cut by 0 bases and J by 6 bases, with 15 bases left in between. Per the germline V gene, CDR1 is SGHDN and CDR2 is FVKESK. The CDR3 covers 15 residues. The DNA for the CDR3 is TGTGCCAGCAGCCAAGATTGGGCAGGGGTTGGCGAGCAGTACTTC. This gives the protein CASSQDWAGVGEQYF.

This chain links TRBV4-1 with TRBJ2-7, with D possibly matching TRBD1 (5 bases). Trimming stripped 2 bases from V and 5 bases from J, with 13 bases between. CDR1 and CDR2 from the germline V gene are MGHRA and YSYEKL. This CDR3 has 14 residues. The CDR3 is CASSQPSPRDEQYF. Here the CDR3 DNA reads TGCGCCAGCAGCCAACCCAGTCCCAGGGACGAGCAGTACTTC.

Only a few counts were recorded for this clone. The J gene is TRBJ2-1, the V gene TRBV19, with 9 bases identical to TRBD2. V was pared by 11 bases and J by 8 bases, with 10 bases of the junction left unmatched. The CDR3 is 13 residues long. The germline V gene encodes CDR1 LNHDA and CDR2 SQIVND (reference sequence). This CDR3 is CASRPAGGDEQFF. DNA for the CDR3: TGTGCCTCTCGGCCAGCGGGAGGCGATGAGCAGTTCTTC. Full variable domain (missing parts from reference TRBV19 and TRBJ2-1): DGGITQSPKYLFRKEGQNVTLSCEQNLNHDAMYWYRQDPGQGLRLIYYSQIVNDFQKGDIAEGYSVSREKKESFPLTVTSAQKNPTAFYLCASRPAGGDEQFFGPGTRLTVL.

The CDR3 DNA reads as TGTGCCACCGCTACGGACGGGTACGAGCAGTACTTC. Translated, it gives CATATDGYEQYF. The V and J genes are TRBV6-5 and TRBJ2-7; D uncertain. CDR1 and CDR2 (germline): MNHEY, SVGAGI. The V end lost 10 bases, the J end lost 4 bases, and 14 bases lay between the germline ends. The CDR3 is made up of 12 amino acids.

The sample holds one count of this clone. V and J are TRBV9 and TRBJ2-1; maybe TRBD2 (6 bases). CDR1 and CDR2 (germline): SGDLS, YYNGEE. This CDR3 comprises 16 residues. The germline V and J ends were trimmed by 0 bases and 5 bases, with 15 bases remaining between them. For the CDR3, the DNA is TGTGCCAGCAGCGTAGAAGCCCCTCGGGGGAACAATGAGCAGTTCTTC. Its translation is CASSVEAPRGNNEQFF.

V gene TRBV27 combines with J gene TRBJ1-2, with D perhaps TRBD1 (6 bases). This CDR3 has 14 amino acids. V was shortened by 6 bases and J by 4 bases, with 15 bases between the two germline ends. Germline CDR1 reads MNHEY; CDR2 reads SMNVEV (reference sequence). CDR3 region: CASRKRGAAYGYTF. CDR3 DNA: TGTGCCAGCAGAAAAAGGGGGGCCGCCTATGGCTACACCTTC.

V gene TRBV6-6 combines with J gene TRBJ2-3; D may be TRBD2 (6 bases). Trimming left V 0 bases short and J 5 bases short, with 12 bases between. The germline gives CDR1 MNHNY, CDR2 SVGAGI (reference sequence). This CDR3 has 15 residues. The CDR3 DNA reads TGTGCCAGCAGTTACTCGGCGGAGGGCATAGATACGCAGTATTTT. As protein: CASSYSAEGIDTQYF.

Points on this clone: Other DNA sequences in the sample encode the same CDR3. V gene TRBV18 combines with J gene TRBJ1-5; 11 bases match TRBD1. The CDR3 sequence is 15 residues long. Germline V gives CDR1 KGHSH, CDR2 LQKENI. V shed 4 bases, J shed 6 bases, and the junction held 5 bases outside the gene matches. The CDR3 spells CASSLGQGGGQPQHF. CDR3 nucleotides: TGTGCCAGCTCACTGGGACAGGGGGGCGGTCAGCCCCAGCATTTT.

The chain joins TRBV7-9 to TRBJ2-7; D gene unclear. The CDR3 consists of 12 residues. In germline, CDR1 is SEHNR, CDR2 FQNEAQ (reference sequence). The V and J ends lost 5 bases and 3 bases respectively, with 8 bases between them. CDR3: CASSPRLYEQYF. CDR3 coding DNA: TGTGCCAGCAGCCCCAGACTCTACGAGCAGTACTTC.

The chain couples TRBV2 to TRBJ2-1, with TRBD2 matching 11 bases. The J segment lost 5 bases and the V segment lost 6 bases, leaving 6 bases of the junction unmatched. This CDR3 is built from 15 residues. Per germline, CDR1 SNHLY and CDR2 FYNNEI. This chain's CDR3 is CASRLLAGDDNEQFF. The CDR3 DNA reads as TGTGCCAGCAGACTACTAGCGGGAGATGACAATGAGCAGTTCTTC.

V and J are TRBV7-3 and TRBJ2-2, with D possibly called TRBD1 or TRBD2 (6 bases each). The CDR3 loop spans 14 amino acids. With 7 bases removed from V and 7 bases from J, the gap between germline ends came to 16 bases. Germline CDR1 SGHTA, CDR2 FQGTGA. This chain's CDR3 is CASTLWGRGGELFF. The CDR3 DNA sequence: TGTGCCAGCACCCTTTGGGGGCGGGGCGGGGAGCTGTTTTTT.

The chain uses TRBV19 and TRBJ2-1; 8 bases agree with TRBD1. CDR1 is LNHDA, CDR2 SQIVND, per germline (reference sequence). V dropped 7 bases and J dropped 1; count of bases not matched to a gene: 6. The CDR3 is made up of 15 amino acids. The CDR3 sequence is CASTHRDRSYNEQFF. The CDR3 DNA reads TGTGCCAGTACCCACAGGGACAGGTCCTACAATGAGCAGTTCTTC.

V is TRBV4-3 and J is TRBJ2-4, with D possibly being TRBD1 (5 bases). The V end lost 1 base, the J end lost 1 base, and 17 bases lay between the germline ends. CDR1 is LGHNA, CDR2 YSLEER, per germline. The CDR3 length is 18 residues. CDR3 amino acids: CASSQGLGVPSAKNIQYF. For the CDR3, the DNA is TGCGCCAGCAGCCAAGGGTTAGGGGTTCCATCGGCCAAAAACATTCAGTACTTC.